Sequencing of this T cell receptor (beta chain) was carried out in a study of shared clonotypes between healthy human individuals. Only in-frame clones appear in the TCRdb table, and some are missing; sequencing was by immunoSEQ multiplex PCR. The sample contains about 1 million clones, about 74% of which appear only once. Germline V gene lookup returns CDR1 LNHDA and CDR2 SQIVND (reference sequence). CDR3 length equals 15 residues. V lost 3 bases to trimming and J lost 3 bases, with 15 bases between them. The J gene is TRBJ2-7, the V gene TRBV19; maybe TRBD2 (5 bases). Material for sequencing was memory CD4+ T cells sorted from blood. Subset defined: CD45RA-negative fraction. This TCR was sampled from a man between 18 and 35 years old in good health. The chain's CDR3 is CASSMDRAANYEQYF. DNA for the CDR3: TGTGCCAGTAGTATGGATCGAGCGGCGAACTACGAGCAGTACTTC.